This TCR beta chain appears in the sequencing data of a study of PD-1 blockade in classical Hodgkin lymphoma. Study information: Treatment was intravenous nivolumab, 3 mg/kg every 2 weeks, until progression.

Study results and limitations: Researchers reported that CD4+ TCR diversity, though not CD8+, rose significantly by C4D1. Possibly reflecting disease activity or prior therapy, repertoire differences have causes that remain undefined. Complete responders matched newly diagnosed patients in baseline diversity.

Noted time point: cycle 4 day 1 (C4D1), after more than 5 weeks of nivolumab. Every patient experienced relapse after autologous stem cell transplantation, and brentuximab vedotin exposure varied. Assay: immunoSEQ multiplex PCR; the TCRdb copy retains only in-frame clones and omits some. The profile shows some 58,000 clones, 75% to 95% of them singletons. Of note for this clone: Its matching antigen is unknown.

Germline loops: CDR1 DFQATT, CDR2 SNEGSKA (reference sequence). CDR3 length: 11 amino acids. Trimming removed 5 bases from V and 4 bases from J, with 6 bases in between. The TCR originated in a human donor with classical Hodgkin lymphoma. Sequences were derived from peripheral blood mononuclear cells (PBMCs), sampled before the fourth cycle of nivolumab. This sequence joins TRBV20-1 and TRBJ1-3, with D unclear. The CDR3, as DNA: TGCAGTGCTTCTCTGGGAAACACCATATATTTT. This codes for CSASLGNTIYF.